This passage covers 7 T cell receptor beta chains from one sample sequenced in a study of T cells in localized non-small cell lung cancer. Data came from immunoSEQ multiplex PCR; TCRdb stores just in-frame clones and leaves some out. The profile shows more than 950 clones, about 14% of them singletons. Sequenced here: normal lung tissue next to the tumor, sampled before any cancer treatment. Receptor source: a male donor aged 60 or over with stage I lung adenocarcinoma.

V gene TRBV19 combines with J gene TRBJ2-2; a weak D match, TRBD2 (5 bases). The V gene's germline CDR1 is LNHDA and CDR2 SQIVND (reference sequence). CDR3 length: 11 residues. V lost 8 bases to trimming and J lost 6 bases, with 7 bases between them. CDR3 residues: CASQRSGELFF. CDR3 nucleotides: TGTGCCAGTCAGCGGTCCGGGGAGCTGTTTTTT.

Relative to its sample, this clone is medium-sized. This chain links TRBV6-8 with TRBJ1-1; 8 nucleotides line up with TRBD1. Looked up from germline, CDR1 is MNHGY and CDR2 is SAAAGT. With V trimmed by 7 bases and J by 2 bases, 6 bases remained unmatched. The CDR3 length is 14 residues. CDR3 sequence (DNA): TGTGCCAGCACCCCGACAGGGGTCAACACTGAAGCTTTCTTT. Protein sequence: CASTPTGVNTEAFF.

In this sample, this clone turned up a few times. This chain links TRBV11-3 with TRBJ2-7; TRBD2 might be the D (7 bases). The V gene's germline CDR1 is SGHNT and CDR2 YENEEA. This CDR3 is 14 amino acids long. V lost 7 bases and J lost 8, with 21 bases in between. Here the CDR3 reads CASKVGGGTLQQYF. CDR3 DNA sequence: TGTGCCAGCAAGGTGGGAGGGGGGACTTTACAGCAGTACTTC.

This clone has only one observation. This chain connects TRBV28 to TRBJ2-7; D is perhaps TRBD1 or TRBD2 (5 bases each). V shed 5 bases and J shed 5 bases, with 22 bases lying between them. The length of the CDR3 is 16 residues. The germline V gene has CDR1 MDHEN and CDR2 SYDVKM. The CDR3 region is CASSTSSPPRDDEQYF. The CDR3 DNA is TGTGCCAGCAGTACCTCCTCGCCTCCGAGGGACGACGAGCAGTACTTC.

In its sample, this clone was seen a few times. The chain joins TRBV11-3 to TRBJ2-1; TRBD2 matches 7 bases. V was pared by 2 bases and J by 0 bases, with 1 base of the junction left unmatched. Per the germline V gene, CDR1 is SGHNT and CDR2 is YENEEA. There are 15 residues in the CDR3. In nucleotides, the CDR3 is TGTGCCAGCAGCTTAAGCGGGACCTCCTACAATGAGCAGTTCTTC. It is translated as CASSLSGTSYNEQFF.

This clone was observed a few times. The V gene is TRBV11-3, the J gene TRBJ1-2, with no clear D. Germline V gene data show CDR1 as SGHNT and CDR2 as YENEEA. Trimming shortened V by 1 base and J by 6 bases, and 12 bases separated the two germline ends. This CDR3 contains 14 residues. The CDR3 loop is CASSLGSRAHGYTF. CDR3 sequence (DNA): TGTGCCAGCAGCTTAGGATCGCGGGCGCATGGCTACACCTTC.

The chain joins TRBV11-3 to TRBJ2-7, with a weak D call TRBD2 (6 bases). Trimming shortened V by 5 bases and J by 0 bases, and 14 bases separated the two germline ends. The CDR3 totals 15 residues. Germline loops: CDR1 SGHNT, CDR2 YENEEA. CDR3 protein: CASSRSEGSSYEQYF. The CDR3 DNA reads TGTGCCAGCAGCCGTTCGGAGGGAAGCTCCTACGAGCAGTACTTC. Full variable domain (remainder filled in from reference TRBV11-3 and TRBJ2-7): EAGVVQSPRYKIIEKKQPVAFWCNPISGHNTLYWYLQNLGQGPELLIRYENEEAVDDSQLPKDRFSAERLKGVDSTLKIQPAELGDSAVYLCASSRSEGSSYEQYFGPGTRLTVT.